This TCR beta chain derives from a study of OX40 agonist ivuxolimab in advanced cancers. The overall study: Mean age about 60 years, range about 23 to 80; around 80% male.

Germline CDR1 MNHNS, CDR2 SASEGT. V lost 4 bases, J lost 7 bases, and 11 bases lay in between. This CDR3 is 12 amino acids long. Repertoires were generated with immunoSEQ multiplex PCR, while TCRdb's copy carries only in-frame clones and drops some. Of approximately 99,000 clones in the sample, about 96% were seen once. Baseline was the first blood sampling point, followed by cycle 4 day 1 and cycle 7 day 1. V is TRBV6-1 and J is TRBJ2-7; D gene uncertain. This TCR came from an adult with an advanced solid tumor such as melanoma, head and neck, liver or kidney cancer. Sample: CD4+ or CD8+ T cells sorted from blood, taken in a trial of the OX40 agonist ivuxolimab. CDR3 residues: CASSASLEEQYF. Here the CDR3 DNA reads TGTGCCAGCAGTGCCTCCTTAGAGGAGCAGTACTTC.